The clone carrying this T cell receptor (beta chain) was seen ten or more times. The antigen remains undetermined. Per the authors' pipeline: Clinicopathological groups differed in CDR3, with these differences serving to build a distant-metastasis classifier for papillary thyroid cancer. TCRdb reprocessed the PCR reads using MiXCR. For this entry, the V and J calls and clone size follow TCRdb and not the study's own pipeline. Of 30,000 to 35,000 clones listed, around 15% were seen once; the top ten hold 3.4%. None of the patients had undergone any treatment ahead of thyroid surgery. This sample stems from a study of metastatic and nonmetastatic thyroid tumors. Study-level information: Malignant thyroid and benign thyroid patients provided blood and tumor or nodule tissue whose repertoires were compared.

Findings and limits, study-wide: Significantly greater TCR beta diversity was reportedly found in malignant thyroid tumors than in benign nodules (in blood and tumor).

The ends were cut back, 1 base at V and 4 bases at J, with 14 bases in the middle. Germline values: CDR1 SGHTA, CDR2 FQGNSA. The CDR3 extends over 15 amino acids. Sequencing input: blood. The rearrangement joins TRBV7-2 to TRBJ2-7, with TRBD1 as a possible D gene (7 bases). The receptor was isolated from a female donor with papillary thyroid cancer or a benign thyroid nodule (not recorded which). Some clones in this sample may be carry-over from other donors' samples. The CDR3 DNA is TGTGCCAGCAGCTTAGGGCAGGGGGGTTGGTACGAGCAGTACTTC. Its translation is CASSLGQGGWYEQYF. The variable domain in full, completed from reference TRBV7-2 and TRBJ2-7, reads GAGVSQSPSNKVTEKGKDVELRCDPISGHTALYWYRQSLGQGLEFLIYFQGNSAPDKSGLPSDRFSAERTGGSVSTLTIQRTQQEDSAVYLCASSLGQGGWYEQYFGPGTRLTVT.